Listed below are T cell receptor beta chains from one sample, sequenced in a study of OX40 agonist ivuxolimab in advanced cancers. The protocol was immunoSEQ multiplex PCR, while the TCRdb copy is restricted to in-frame clones and leaves out a portion. This sample carries approximately 67,000 clones, about four fifths of them seen once, and the ten largest clones take roughly 2.3%. The sample here was CD4+ or CD8+ T cells sorted from blood, taken in a trial of the OX40 agonist ivuxolimab. These TCRs come from an adult with an advanced solid tumor such as melanoma, head and neck, liver or kidney cancer. Each CDR3 is given with its conserved first and last residue. D genes are given only for firm matches. Size is omitted from some rows. Given values are once, few, many or a class for expanded clones.

j_call	d_call	v_call	clone_size	cdr3_nt	cdr3_aa
TRBJ1-1	NA	TRBV30	NA	TGTGCCTGGGGAAGGGTGGGCACTGAAGCTTTCTTT	CAWGRVGTEAFF
TRBJ1-5	TRBD1	TRBV15	NA	TGTGCCACCAGCAGAGTCACAGGGGTGGACTACCAGCCCCAGCATTTT	CATSRVTGVDYQPQHF
TRBJ2-1	TRBD1	TRBV2	NA	TGTGCCAGCAGCGGGACAGGGGGCCCCTACAATGAGCAGTTCTTC	CASSGTGGPYNEQFF
TRBJ1-1	NA	TRBV28	NA	TGTGCCAGCAGTGCAAGTATTCGACACGCATTGAACACTGAAGCTTTCTTT	CASSASIRHALNTEAFF
TRBJ2-5	NA	TRBV5-1	NA	TGCGCCAGCAGCTTGGACTGGGGAGAGACCCAGTACTTC	CASSLDWGETQYF
TRBJ1-1	NA	TRBV5-4	once	TGTGCCAGCAGCTTCCTTAGGGGAGAAGCTTTCTTT	CASSFLRGEAFF
TRBJ1-5	NA	TRBV5-4	NA	TGTGCCAGCAGCTTGGGTGGGGATGGTCAGCCCCAGCATTTT	CASSLGGDGQPQHF
TRBJ2-7	NA	TRBV4-1	NA	TGCGCCAGCAGCCGACAAGAAGGGCGGGGCTACGAGCAGTACTTC	CASSRQEGRGYEQYF
TRBJ2-7	TRBD2	TRBV30	NA	TGTGCCTGGAGTTTCAGGGGGACTAGCGATTCCTACGAGCAGTACTTC	CAWSFRGTSDSYEQYF
TRBJ2-5	NA	TRBV9	NA	TGTGCCAGCAGCGTAGCACCAGGACGCCAAGAGACCCAGTACTTC	CASSVAPGRQETQYF
TRBJ2-5	TRBD2	TRBV10-2	NA	TGCGCCAGCAATCCGGGACTAGCGGGGCAAGAGACCCAGTACTTC	CASNPGLAGQETQYF
TRBJ1-5	NA	TRBV2	NA	TGTGCCAGCCGGGTGGACGGGGGGGGCTGGCAGCCCCAGCATTTT	CASRVDGGGWQPQHF
TRBJ1-1	TRBD1	TRBV7-2	NA	TGTGCCAGCAGCTTATCAGGGGGAGACACTGAAGCTTTCTTT	CASSLSGGDTEAFF
TRBJ1-4	NA	TRBV7-2	NA	TGTGCCAGCAGCTTAGGGGGGGCGTCTAATGAAAAACTGTTTTTT	CASSLGGASNEKLFF
TRBJ2-1	NA	TRBV6-5	NA	TGTGCCAGCAGTCTTACGGCTGGCTCCTACAATGAGCAGTTCTTC	CASSLTAGSYNEQFF
TRBJ2-5	TRBD2	TRBV11-3	NA	TGTGCCAGCAGCCTAGCGGGAGGGCCCTCCGAGACCCAGTACTTC	CASSLAGGPSETQYF
TRBJ2-1	NA	TRBV7-3	NA	TGTGCCAGCAGCTCTTACTTGGGTGGGCGCAATGAGCAGTTCTTC	CASSSYLGGRNEQFF
TRBJ1-3	NA	TRBV15	few	TGTGCCACCAGCAGGGACCCGGGTGCTGGAAACACCATATATTTT	CATSRDPGAGNTIYF
TRBJ1-1	NA	TRBV6-5	NA	TGTGCCAGCAGTTACGCTGCGGGGGGGGCTGAAGCTTTCTTT	CASSYAAGGAEAFF
TRBJ2-3	NA	TRBV7-9	NA	TGTGCCAGCAGCCAGTCAGATACGCAGTATTTT	CASSQSDTQYF
TRBJ1-4	TRBD1	TRBV7-9	NA	TGTGCCAGCAGCCCAGGACAGGTGACTAATGAAAAACTGTTTTTT	CASSPGQVTNEKLFF
TRBJ2-2	NA	TRBV14	NA	TGTGCCAGCAGCCAAACCGCAGGGCGGGTAAACACCGGGGAGCTGTTTTTT	CASSQTAGRVNTGELFF
TRBJ2-5	TRBD2	TRBV18	NA	TGTGCCAGCTCACCGTCTTATAGCGGGAGGGCCGGAGAGACCCAGTACTTC	CASSPSYSGRAGETQYF
TRBJ2-2	TRBD2	TRBV30	NA	TGTGCCTGGGTGGCGGGGACTAGCGCCGGGGAGCTGTTTTTT	CAWVAGTSAGELFF
TRBJ1-3	TRBD1	TRBV7-9	few	TGTGCCAGCAGCTCGACAGGGACTGGAAACACCATATATTTT	CASSSTGTGNTIYF
TRBJ1-1	TRBD1	TRBV27	NA	TGTGCCAGCAGAATACAGGGGGCGAACACTGAAGCTTTCTTT	CASRIQGANTEAFF
TRBJ1-1	TRBD1	TRBV19	NA	TGTGCCAGTAGTATTCAGGGGGCGAGGACTGAAGCTTTCTTT	CASSIQGARTEAFF
TRBJ1-5	TRBD1	TRBV18	NA	TGTGCCAGCTCACCGATAGGGGGCGAAGGCAATCAGCCCCAGCATTTT	CASSPIGGEGNQPQHF
TRBJ1-2	NA	TRBV18	NA	TGTGCCAGCTCACCGAGCAGGGAGTTGGACTATGGCTACACCTTC	CASSPSRELDYGYTF
TRBJ1-1	TRBD1	TRBV5-1	NA	TGCGCCAGCAGCGGTGCTAGGACAGGGAATACTGAAGCTTTCTTT	CASSGARTGNTEAFF
TRBJ1-1	NA	TRBV28	NA	TGTGCCAGCAGTTTAACAGGGAGGAGTTTTGAGTTTAGGACTGAAGCTTTCTTT	CASSLTGRSFEFRTEAFF
TRBJ1-1	NA	TRBV14	NA	TGTGCCAGCAGCCAAGATTCCGGGGGAGTAACTGAAGCTTTCTTT	CASSQDSGGVTEAFF
TRBJ2-7	NA	TRBV18	NA	TGTGCCAGCTCGCAGGATCCGGCGGGCTCCGACGAGCAGTACTTC	CASSQDPAGSDEQYF
TRBJ2-3	TRBD2	TRBV2	NA	TGTGCCAGCGCTCGGGAGGGCGGGGCAGATACGCAGTATTTT	CASAREGGADTQYF
TRBJ1-2	NA	TRBV4-2	NA	TGTGCCAGCAGCCAAGAATCGGATAGGGGCCTTGCAGGAGGCTACACCTTC	CASSQESDRGLAGGYTF
TRBJ2-5	NA	TRBV4-1	many	TGCGCCAGCAGCCAAGATTTTGAGACCCAGTACTTC	CASSQDFETQYF
TRBJ1-2	TRBD1	TRBV25-1	NA	TGTGCCAGCAGAGGTGGACAGGGAGACTATGGCTACACCTTC	CASRGGQGDYGYTF
TRBJ2-1	NA	TRBV7-2	NA	TGTGCCAGCAGCTTATTCCCGGGTCCTTCCTACAATGAGCAGTTCTTC	CASSLFPGPSYNEQFF